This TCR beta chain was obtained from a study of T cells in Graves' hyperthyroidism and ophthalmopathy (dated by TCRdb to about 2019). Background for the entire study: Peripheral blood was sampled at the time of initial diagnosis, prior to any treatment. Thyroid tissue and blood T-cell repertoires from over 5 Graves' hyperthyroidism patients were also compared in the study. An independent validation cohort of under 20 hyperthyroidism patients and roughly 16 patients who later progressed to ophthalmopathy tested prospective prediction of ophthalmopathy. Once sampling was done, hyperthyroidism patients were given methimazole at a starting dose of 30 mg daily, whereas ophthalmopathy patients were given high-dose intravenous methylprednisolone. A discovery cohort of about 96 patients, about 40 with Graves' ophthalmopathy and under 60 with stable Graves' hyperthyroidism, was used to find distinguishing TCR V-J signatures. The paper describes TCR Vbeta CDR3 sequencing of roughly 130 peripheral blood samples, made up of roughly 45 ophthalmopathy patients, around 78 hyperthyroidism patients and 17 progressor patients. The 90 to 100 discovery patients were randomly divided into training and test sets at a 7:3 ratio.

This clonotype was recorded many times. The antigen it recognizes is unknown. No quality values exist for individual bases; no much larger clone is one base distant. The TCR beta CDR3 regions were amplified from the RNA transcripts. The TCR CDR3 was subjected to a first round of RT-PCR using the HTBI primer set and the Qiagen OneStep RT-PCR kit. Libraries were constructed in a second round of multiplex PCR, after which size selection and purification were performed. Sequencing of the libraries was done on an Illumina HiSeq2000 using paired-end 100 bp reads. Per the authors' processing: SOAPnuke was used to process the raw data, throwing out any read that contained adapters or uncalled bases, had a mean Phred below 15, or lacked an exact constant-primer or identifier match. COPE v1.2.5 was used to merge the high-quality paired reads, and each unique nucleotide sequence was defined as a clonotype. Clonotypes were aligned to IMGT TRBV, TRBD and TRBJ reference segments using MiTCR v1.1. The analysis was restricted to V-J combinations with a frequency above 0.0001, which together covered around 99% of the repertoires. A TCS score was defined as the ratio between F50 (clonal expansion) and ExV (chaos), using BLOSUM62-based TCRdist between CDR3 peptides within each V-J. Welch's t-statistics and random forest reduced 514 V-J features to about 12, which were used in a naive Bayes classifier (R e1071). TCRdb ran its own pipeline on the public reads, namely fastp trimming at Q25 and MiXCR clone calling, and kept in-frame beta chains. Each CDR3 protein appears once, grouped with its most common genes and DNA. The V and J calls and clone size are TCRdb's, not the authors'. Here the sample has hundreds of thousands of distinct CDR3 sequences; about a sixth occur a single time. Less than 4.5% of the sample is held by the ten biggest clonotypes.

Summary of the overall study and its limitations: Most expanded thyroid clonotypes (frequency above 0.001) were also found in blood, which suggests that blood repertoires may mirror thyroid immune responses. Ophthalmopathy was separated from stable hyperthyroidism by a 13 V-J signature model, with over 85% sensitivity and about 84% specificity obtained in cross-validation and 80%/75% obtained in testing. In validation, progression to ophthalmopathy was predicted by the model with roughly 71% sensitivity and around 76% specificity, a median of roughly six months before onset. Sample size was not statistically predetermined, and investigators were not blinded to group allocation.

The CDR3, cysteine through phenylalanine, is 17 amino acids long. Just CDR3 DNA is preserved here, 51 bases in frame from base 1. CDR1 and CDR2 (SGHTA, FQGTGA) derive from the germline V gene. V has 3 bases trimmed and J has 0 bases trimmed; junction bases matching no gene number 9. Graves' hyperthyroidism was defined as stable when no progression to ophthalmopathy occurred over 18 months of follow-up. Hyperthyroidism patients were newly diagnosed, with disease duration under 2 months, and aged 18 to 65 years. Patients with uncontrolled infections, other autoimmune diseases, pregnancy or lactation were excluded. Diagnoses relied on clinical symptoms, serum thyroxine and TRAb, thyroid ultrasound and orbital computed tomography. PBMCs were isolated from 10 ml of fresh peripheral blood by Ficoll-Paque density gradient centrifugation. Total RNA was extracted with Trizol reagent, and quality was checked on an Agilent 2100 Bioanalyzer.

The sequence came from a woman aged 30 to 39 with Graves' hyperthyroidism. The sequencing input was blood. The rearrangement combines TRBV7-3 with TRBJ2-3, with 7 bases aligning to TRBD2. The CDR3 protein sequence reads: CASSLSLGGGSTDTQYF. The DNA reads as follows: TGTGCCAGCAGCTTGAGTCTCGGGGGAGGGAGCACAGATACGCAGTATTTT.